One sample yielded the 8 T cell receptor beta chains listed below, sequenced in a study of cytomegalovirus exposure and HLA in healthy donors. 13 Jbeta primers and 60 Vbeta primers were used for the PCR. The assay was immunoSEQ multiplex PCR, and TCRdb's table has in-frame clones only and misses some. The profile shows about 59,000 clones, approximately 83% of them singletons. Sequencing was done on a sample of PBMCs. All receptors come from a human donor in good health.

The chain couples TRBV9 to TRBJ2-3, with D perhaps matching TRBD2 (5 bases). There are 12 residues in the CDR3. V was shortened by 2 bases and J by 4 bases, with 5 bases between the two germline ends. The germline V gene has CDR1 SGDLS and CDR2 YYNGEE. DNA of the CDR3: TGTGCCAGCAGCGTGGACTCAGATACGCAGTATTTT. This encodes CASSVDSDTQYF.

The CDR3 DNA reads TGTGCCAGCAGCTTAACGGGAGGGAACAATGAGCAGTTCTTC. Its protein product is CASSLTGGNNEQFF. This chain uses TRBV7-2 with TRBJ2-1; 8 nucleotides align to TRBD2. Losses at the gene ends were 2 bases for V and 5 bases for J; bases not matched to a gene: 2. Per the germline V gene, CDR1 is SGHTA and CDR2 is FQGNSA. The CDR3 is 14 amino acids.

The rearrangement links TRBV5-5 to TRBJ2-3; 7 bases are a match to TRBD2. The V and J ends lost 1 base and 2 bases, in that order; junction bases with no gene match: 4. The CDR3 covers 15 residues. The germline gives CDR1 SGHKS, CDR2 YYEKEE (reference sequence). CDR3 loop: CASSLRGVLTDTQYF. The CDR3 DNA reads as TGTGCCAGCAGCTTGCGGGGGGTCCTCACAGATACGCAGTATTTT.

The V and J genes are TRBV7-2 and TRBJ2-3, with 8 nucleotides matching TRBD1. Germline loops: CDR1 SGHTA, CDR2 FQGNSA. This CDR3 spans 16 amino acids. With V trimmed by 1 base and J by 1 base, 4 bases remained unmatched. The CDR3 DNA is TGTGCCAGCAGCTTAGTTGCGACAGGGGGCACAGATACGCAGTATTTT. Its protein is CASSLVATGGTDTQYF.

The DNA of the CDR3 is TGTGCCAGCAGCTTAGAGGGGGCGAGGGGCTACACCTTC. Its translation is CASSLEGARGYTF. This chain joins TRBV11-2 and TRBJ1-2, with D maybe TRBD1 (6 bases). Trimming removed 0 bases from V and 8 bases from J, with 10 bases in between. The CDR3 runs 13 residues. Germline V CDR1 and CDR2: SGHAT, FQNNGV.

The rearrangement joins TRBV2 to TRBJ2-7; TRBD2 matches 13 bases. Germline lookup yields CDR1 SNHLY and CDR2 FYNNEI. V was clipped by 6 bases and J by 5 bases; unmatched bases: 10. The CDR3 is 16 residues long. In nucleotides, the CDR3 is TGTGCCAGCAGCGAGATGACCGGACTAGCGGGAGACGAGCAGTACTTC. It translates to CASSEMTGLAGDEQYF.

This clone was recorded once. CDR3 region: CAVTGFEKLFF. CDR3 coding DNA: TGTGCCGTCACAGGGTTTGAAAAACTGTTTTTT. The rearrangement uses TRBV6-1 and TRBJ1-4; a possible D gene is TRBD1 (6 bases). This CDR3 has 11 residues. V was pared by 11 bases and J by 7 bases, with 11 bases between. Germline V CDR1 and CDR2: MNHNS, SASEGT.

The J gene is TRBJ1-5, the V gene TRBV7-9, with a tentative D call TRBD1 (5 bases). V gave up 1 base and J gave up 5 bases, with 12 bases separating them. From germline, CDR1 is SEHNR and CDR2 FQNEAQ (reference sequence). The CDR3 has 15 amino acids. In nucleotides, the CDR3 is TGTGCCAGCAGCTTAGAAGGGCAGGGTTATCAGCCCCAGCATTTT. Amino acid sequence: CASSLEGQGYQPQHF.